This passage covers 7 T cell receptor beta chains from one sample sequenced in a study of blood T cell repertoires in COVID-19. Repertoires were generated with immunoSEQ multiplex PCR, while TCRdb's copy carries only in-frame clones and drops some. The sample has some 220,000 clones, about 85% seen once. Sequenced: peripheral blood. The receptors originated from a woman aged 55-70 years with active or convalescent COVID-19.

V and J are TRBV7-2 and TRBJ1-4, with TRBD1 identical over 7 bases. The germline gives CDR1 SGHTA, CDR2 FQGNSA. Trimming removed 5 bases from V and 7 bases from J; junction bases left unmatched: 19. This CDR3 is built from 18 residues. CDR3 sequence (DNA): TGTGCCAGCAGCGGTCCCGGCAGGGGGTTCGGTGTGAGTGAAAAACTGTTTTTT. It codes for CASSGPGRGFGVSEKLFF.

The chain carries TRBV7-9 and TRBJ1-4; D is possibly TRBD1 (5 bases). This CDR3 region has 14 residues. The germline V and J ends were trimmed by 0 bases and 8 bases, with 10 bases remaining between them. The germline V gene encodes CDR1 SEHNR and CDR2 FQNEAQ (reference sequence). The CDR3 DNA is TGTGCCAGCAGCTTAGCCCAGGGTTTGGAAAAACTGTTTTTT. Amino acid sequence: CASSLAQGLEKLFF.

The V and J genes are TRBV2 and TRBJ2-5, with D possibly being TRBD1 (6 bases). In germline, CDR1 is SNHLY, CDR2 FYNNEI. V was shortened by 1 base and J by 2 bases, with 11 bases between the two germline ends. The CDR3 consists of 15 residues. The CDR3 region is CASSEVRGPQETQYF. The CDR3 DNA reads as TGTGCCAGCAGTGAAGTCAGGGGCCCACAAGAGACCCAGTACTTC.

J is TRBJ1-1 and V is TRBV6-5; TRBD1 matches 8 bases. Germline V gene data show CDR1 as MNHEY and CDR2 as SVGAGI. The length of the CDR3 is 15 residues. V lost 7 bases and J lost 3; bases outside the gene matches: 10. This CDR3 reads CASTPTGDRDTEAFF. DNA for the CDR3: TGTGCCAGCACCCCGACAGGGGATAGGGACACTGAAGCTTTCTTT.

In the case of this clone: This CDR3 is also generated by other DNA sequences in the sample. CDR3 sequence (DNA): TGTGCCAGCAGTTTGGGAGGATTTCAGCCCCAGCATTTT. This codes for CASSLGGFQPQHF. This sequence joins TRBV27 and TRBJ1-5; D remains unclear. Germline CDR1 is MNHEY and CDR2 is SMNVEV (reference sequence). The CDR3 is 13 residues long. The V end was cut by 3 bases, the J end by 6 bases, with 9 bases between.

V and J are TRBV7-6 and TRBJ1-4, with unresolved D. This CDR3 contains 13 residues. Germline loops: CDR1 SGHVS, CDR2 FNYEAQ. V was clipped by 5 bases and J by 4 bases, with 8 bases between them. CDR3 DNA: TGTGCCAGCAGCCTGGCCAGTAATGAAAAACTGTTTTTT. This codes for CASSLASNEKLFF.

V and J are TRBV5-1 and TRBJ2-1; no clear D gene. V dropped 3 bases and J dropped 10 bases, with 8 bases sitting between them. Germline V CDR1 and CDR2: SGHRS, YFSETQ. This CDR3 comprises 11 residues. The CDR3 loop is CASSSPREQFF. The CDR3 nucleotides read TGCGCCAGCAGCTCTCCTCGGGAGCAGTTCTTC.